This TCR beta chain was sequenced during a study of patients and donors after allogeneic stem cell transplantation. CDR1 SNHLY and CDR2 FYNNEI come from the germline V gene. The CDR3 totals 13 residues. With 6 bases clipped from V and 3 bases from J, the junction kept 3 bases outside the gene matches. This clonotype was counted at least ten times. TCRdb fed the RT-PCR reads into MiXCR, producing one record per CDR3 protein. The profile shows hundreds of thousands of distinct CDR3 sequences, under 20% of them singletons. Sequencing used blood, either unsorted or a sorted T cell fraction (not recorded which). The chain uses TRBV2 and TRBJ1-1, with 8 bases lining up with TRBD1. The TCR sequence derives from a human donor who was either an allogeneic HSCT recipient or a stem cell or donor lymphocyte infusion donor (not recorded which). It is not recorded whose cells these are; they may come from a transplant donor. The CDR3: CASRDRAYTEAFF. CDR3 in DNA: TGTGCCAGCAGGGACAGGGCTTACACTGAAGCTTTCTTT.